This T cell receptor beta chain was observed in a study of T cells in localized non-small cell lung cancer. Trimming left V 0 bases short and J 5 bases short, with 7 bases between. The CDR3 consists of 12 residues. Per the germline V gene, CDR1 is GTSNPN and CDR2 is SVGIG (reference sequence). Study-wide points: Because only a single region of the tumor was sequenced, heterogeneity remains possible. Higher blood T cell density went with longer overall survival. The highest T cell clonality was in uninvolved adjacent lung, above tumor. Within adjacent lung there appeared a median approximately 57 of the top 100 tumor clones.

In regard to this clone: What it binds is unknown.

Produced via immunoSEQ multiplex PCR; TCRdb's table is partial and in-frame only. The sample carries under 95,000 clones, approximately 80% recorded once. This TCR was sampled from a female donor older than 55 with stage I lung adenocarcinoma. The sequencing here drew on peripheral blood, taken before any cancer treatment. The V gene is TRBV30, the J gene TRBJ2-5; D not resolved. The CDR3 bases are TGTGCCTGGAGTGTATTAGAGGAGACCCAGTACTTC. This sequence encodes CAWSVLEETQYF. The variable domain in full, completed from reference TRBV30 and TRBJ2-5, reads SQTIHQWPATLVQPVGSPLSLECTVEGTSNPNLYWYRQAAGRGLQLLFYSVGIGQISSEVPQNLSASRPQDRQFILSSKKLLLSDSGFYLCAWSVLEETQYFGPGTRLLVL.